The rows below give T cell receptor beta chains drawn from one sample of a study of shared clonotypes between healthy human individuals. Generated by immunoSEQ multiplex PCR, the TCRdb table keeps only in-frame clones and is missing some. The table includes about 980,000 clones, approximately 80% detected once. Sequenced material: memory CD4+ T cells sorted from blood. Receptor source: a man between 18 and 35 years old in good health. Each CDR3 is given with its conserved first and last residue. D genes are given only for firm matches. Some rows mark clone size as missing; the rest say once, few, many or name a class of expanded clone.

v_gene: TRBV7-6; abundance: -; j_gene: TRBJ2-7; d_gene: -; CDR3nt: TGTGCCAGCAGCCCCGATACAGGGGAGCAGTACTTC; CDR3aa: CASSPDTGEQYF
v_gene: TRBV20-1; abundance: once; j_gene: TRBJ2-1; d_gene: -; CDR3nt: TGCAGTGCTAGACCTTTTGATGAGCAGTTCTTC; CDR3aa: CSARPFDEQFF
v_gene: TRBV7-2; abundance: -; j_gene: TRBJ2-2; d_gene: -; CDR3nt: TGTGCCAGCAGCTTAGGGAAGGAGCTGTTTTTT; CDR3aa: CASSLGKELFF
v_gene: TRBV6-5; abundance: once; j_gene: TRBJ1-2; d_gene: -; CDR3nt: TGTGCCAGCAGTTACGCCAGCCACTATGGCTACACCTTC; CDR3aa: CASSYASHYGYTF
v_gene: TRBV7-2; abundance: -; j_gene: TRBJ2-3; d_gene: TRBD2; CDR3nt: TGTGCCAGCAGACTTCCCCTAGCGGGAGGGACAGATACGCAGTATTTT; CDR3aa: CASRLPLAGGTDTQYF
v_gene: TRBV15; abundance: few; j_gene: TRBJ2-6; d_gene: -; CDR3nt: TGTGCCACCAGCAGAGGGGGGACCGGGGCCAACGTCCTGACTTTC; CDR3aa: CATSRGGTGANVLTF
v_gene: TRBV6-5; abundance: -; j_gene: TRBJ1-1; d_gene: -; CDR3nt: TGTGCCAGCAGTTCCCTCGGGACTGAAGCTTTCTTT; CDR3aa: CASSSLGTEAFF
v_gene: TRBV6-4; abundance: -; j_gene: TRBJ1-6; d_gene: -; CDR3nt: TGTGCCAGCAGCTATTCCTATAATTCACCCCTCCACTTT; CDR3aa: CASSYSYNSPLHF
v_gene: TRBV11-3; abundance: -; j_gene: TRBJ2-1; d_gene: -; CDR3nt: TGTGCCAGAGGCGGGATTAGCTCCTACAATGAGCAGTTCTTC; CDR3aa: CARGGISSYNEQFF
v_gene: TRBV6-5; abundance: -; j_gene: TRBJ1-6; d_gene: TRBD1; CDR3nt: TGTGCCAGCAGTTTTTTCACAGGGGGCGGTTCACCCCTCCACTTT; CDR3aa: CASSFFTGGGSPLHF
v_gene: TRBV7-9; abundance: -; j_gene: TRBJ2-2; d_gene: -; CDR3nt: TGTGCCAGCAAGGTCGGGGAGCTGTTTTTT; CDR3aa: CASKVGELFF
v_gene: TRBV11-2; abundance: many; j_gene: TRBJ1-6; d_gene: -; CDR3nt: TGTGCCAGCAGCTTAATTGCAGGCAATTCACCCCTCCACTTT; CDR3aa: CASSLIAGNSPLHF
v_gene: TRBV6-1; abundance: -; j_gene: TRBJ2-1; d_gene: TRBD2; CDR3nt: TGTGCCAGCAGCGGCGGGGGGTCGTCCTACAATGAGCAGTTCTTC; CDR3aa: CASSGGGSSYNEQFF
v_gene: TRBV11-3; abundance: -; j_gene: TRBJ2-3; d_gene: TRBD1; CDR3nt: TGTGCCAGCAGCAGGACAGGGATTGGAGATACGCAGTATTTT; CDR3aa: CASSRTGIGDTQYF
v_gene: TRBV5-4; abundance: -; j_gene: TRBJ2-2; d_gene: -; CDR3nt: TGTGCCAGCAGCGGCGCCGTTGACGCCGGGGAGCTGTTTTTT; CDR3aa: CASSGAVDAGELFF
v_gene: TRBV27; abundance: -; j_gene: TRBJ2-7; d_gene: -; CDR3nt: TGTGCCAGCAGTTTTTACGGTCGGGGGCAATTAAACGAGCAGTACTTC; CDR3aa: CASSFYGRGQLNEQYF
v_gene: TRBV7-2; abundance: -; j_gene: TRBJ1-3; d_gene: -; CDR3nt: TGTGCCAGCAGCTTAACTCCCGGCGGTCCTTGGGCCTCTGGAAACACCATATATTTT; CDR3aa: CASSLTPGGPWASGNTIYF
v_gene: TRBV28; abundance: -; j_gene: TRBJ1-6; d_gene: -; CDR3nt: TGTGCCAGCAGTTTAGGTCGGGCCCCATGGGAGAGCTCCTATAATTCACCCCTCCACTTT; CDR3aa: CASSLGRAPWESSYNSPLHF
v_gene: TRBV4-3; abundance: -; j_gene: TRBJ2-7; d_gene: -; CDR3nt: TGCGCCAGCAGCCAACACTATGGCACGTCTATCTCCTACGAGCAGTACTTC; CDR3aa: CASSQHYGTSISYEQYF
v_gene: TRBV7-9; abundance: -; j_gene: TRBJ2-2; d_gene: -; CDR3nt: TGTGCCAGCAGCTTAGCGGGGCTTAGCGGGGAGCTGTTTTTT; CDR3aa: CASSLAGLSGELFF
v_gene: TRBV30; abundance: few; j_gene: TRBJ1-3; d_gene: -; CDR3nt: TGTGCCTGGAGTCGCAGATCCGGAAACACCATATATTTT; CDR3aa: CAWSRRSGNTIYF
v_gene: TRBV6-6; abundance: -; j_gene: TRBJ2-7; d_gene: -; CDR3nt: TGTGCCAGCAGTTTACTCGTGGGCTACGAGCAGTACTTC; CDR3aa: CASSLLVGYEQYF
v_gene: TRBV12-2; abundance: -; j_gene: TRBJ2-2; d_gene: -; CDR3nt: TGTGCAAGTCGCTTAATTAGCGGGAGCTCGGCCGACACCGGGGAGCTGTTTTTT; CDR3aa: CASRLISGSSADTGELFF
v_gene: TRBV29-1; abundance: few; j_gene: TRBJ2-5; d_gene: TRBD2; CDR3nt: TGCAGCGCTGGACTAGGGACCCCTGAAGAGCAGTACTTC; CDR3aa: CSAGLGTPEEQYF
v_gene: TRBV4-1; abundance: -; j_gene: TRBJ1-1; d_gene: -; CDR3nt: TGCGCCAGCAGCCAAGTGACTCAGAGGGGGTGGACTGAAGCTTTCTTT; CDR3aa: CASSQVTQRGWTEAFF
v_gene: TRBV7-9; abundance: -; j_gene: TRBJ2-3; d_gene: -; CDR3nt: TGTGCCAGCAGCGCCACAGGGAAGGGCACAGATACGCAGTATTTT; CDR3aa: CASSATGKGTDTQYF